This T cell receptor beta chain was found in a study of response to subunit inactivated influenza vaccine. One entry per CDR3 protein, called by TCRdb with MiXCR from the RT-PCR reads. Of about 540,000 distinct CDR3 sequences listed, approximately 15% are singletons. About this clonotype: As yet, its antigen is unknown.

The study, taken as a whole, reports: It was the authors' suggestion that each seasonal influenza vaccination recruits few new T cells.

V lost 3 bases to trimming and J lost 4 bases, with 18 bases between them. The germline V gene encodes CDR1 MNHEY and CDR2 SVGAGI. CDR3 length: 16 residues. Sample: PBMCs from blood, taken 11 to 12 days after vaccination. The V call is TRBV6-5, the J call TRBJ1-1; D perhaps matches TRBD1 (5 bases). The source of this sequence is a man between 50 and 59 years old who received an inactivated influenza vaccine. CDR3 in amino acids: CASSYKQRGPSTEAFF. The CDR3 DNA sequence: TGTGCCAGCAGTTATAAACAAAGGGGACCCTCCACTGAAGCTTTCTTT.